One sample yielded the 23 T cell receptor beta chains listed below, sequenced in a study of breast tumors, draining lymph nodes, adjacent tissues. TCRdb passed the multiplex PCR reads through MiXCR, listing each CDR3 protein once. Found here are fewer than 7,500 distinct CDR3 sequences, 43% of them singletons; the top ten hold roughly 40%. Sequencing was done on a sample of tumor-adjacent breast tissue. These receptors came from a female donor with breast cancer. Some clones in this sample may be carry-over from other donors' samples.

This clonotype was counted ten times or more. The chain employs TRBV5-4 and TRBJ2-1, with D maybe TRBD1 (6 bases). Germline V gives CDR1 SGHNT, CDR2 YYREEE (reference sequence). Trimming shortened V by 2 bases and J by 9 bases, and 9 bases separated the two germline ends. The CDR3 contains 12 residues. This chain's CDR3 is CASSFPGAEQFF. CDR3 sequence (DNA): TGTGCCAGCAGCTTCCCAGGGGCTGAGCAGTTCTTC. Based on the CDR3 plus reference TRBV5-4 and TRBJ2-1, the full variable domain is ETGVTQSPTHLIKTRGQQVTLRCSSQSGHNTVSWYQQALGQGPQFIFQYYREEENGRGNFPPRFSGLQFPNYSSELNVNALELDDSALYLCASSFPGAEQFFGPGTRLTVL.

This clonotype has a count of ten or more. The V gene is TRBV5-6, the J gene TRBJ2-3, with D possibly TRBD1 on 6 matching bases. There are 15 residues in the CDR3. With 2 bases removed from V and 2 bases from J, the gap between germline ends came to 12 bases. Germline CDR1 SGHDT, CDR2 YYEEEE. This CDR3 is CASSFRGQSTDTQYF. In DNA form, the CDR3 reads TGTGCCAGCAGCTTCAGGGGACAATCCACAGATACGCAGTATTTT.

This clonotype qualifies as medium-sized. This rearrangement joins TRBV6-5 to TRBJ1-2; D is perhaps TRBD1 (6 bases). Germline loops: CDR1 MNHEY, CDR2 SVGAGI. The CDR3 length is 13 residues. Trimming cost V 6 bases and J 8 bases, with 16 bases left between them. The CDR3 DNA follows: TGTGCCAGCAGACCTACAGGGTCAGAAGGCTACACCTTC. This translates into CASRPTGSEGYTF.

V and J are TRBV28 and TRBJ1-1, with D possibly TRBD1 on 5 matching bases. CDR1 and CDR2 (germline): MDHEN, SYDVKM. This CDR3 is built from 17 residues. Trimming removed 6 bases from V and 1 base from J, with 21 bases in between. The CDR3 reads CASSPSSPKGPNTEAFF. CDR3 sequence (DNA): TGTGCCAGCAGCCCCAGCAGTCCCAAGGGGCCGAACACTGAAGCTTTCTTT.

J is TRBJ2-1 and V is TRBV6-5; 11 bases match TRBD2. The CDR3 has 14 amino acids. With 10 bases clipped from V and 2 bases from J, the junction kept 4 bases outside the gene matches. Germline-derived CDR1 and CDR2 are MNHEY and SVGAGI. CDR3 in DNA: TGTGCCACCGCGACTAGCGGGACCTACAATGAGCAGTTCTTC. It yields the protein CATATSGTYNEQFF.

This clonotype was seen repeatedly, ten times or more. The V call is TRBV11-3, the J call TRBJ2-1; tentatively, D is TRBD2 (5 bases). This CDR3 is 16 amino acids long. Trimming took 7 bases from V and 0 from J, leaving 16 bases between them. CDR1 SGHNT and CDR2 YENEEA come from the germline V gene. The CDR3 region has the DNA TGTGCCAGCAACCCCGCCGGAACTAGCTCCTACAATGAGCAGTTCTTC. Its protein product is CASNPAGTSSYNEQFF.

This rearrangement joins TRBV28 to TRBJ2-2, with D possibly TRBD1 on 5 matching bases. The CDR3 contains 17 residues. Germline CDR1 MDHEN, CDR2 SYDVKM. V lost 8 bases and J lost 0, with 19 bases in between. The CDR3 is CASSLFLLTANTGELFF. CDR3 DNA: TGTGCCAGCTCCCTGTTTCTCTTGACAGCGAACACCGGGGAGCTGTTTTTT.

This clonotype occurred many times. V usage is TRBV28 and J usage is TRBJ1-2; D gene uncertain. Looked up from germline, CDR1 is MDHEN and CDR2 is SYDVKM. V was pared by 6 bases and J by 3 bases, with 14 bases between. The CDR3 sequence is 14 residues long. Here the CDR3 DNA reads TGTGCCAGCAGCCCAGGAGGCGTGTACTATGGCTACACCTTC. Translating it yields CASSPGGVYYGYTF.

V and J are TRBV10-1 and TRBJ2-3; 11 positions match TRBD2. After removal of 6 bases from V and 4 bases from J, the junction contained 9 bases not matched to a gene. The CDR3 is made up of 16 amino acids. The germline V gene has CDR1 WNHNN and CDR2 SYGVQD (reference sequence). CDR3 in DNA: TGCGCCAGCAGCGAAGGGACTAGCGGAGGTTCAGATACGCAGTATTTT. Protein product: CASSEGTSGGSDTQYF.

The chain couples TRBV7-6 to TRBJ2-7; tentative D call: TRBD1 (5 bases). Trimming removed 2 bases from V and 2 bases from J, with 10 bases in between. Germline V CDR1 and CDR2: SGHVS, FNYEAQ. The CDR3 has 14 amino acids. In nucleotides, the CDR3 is TGTGCCAGCAGCTTAAGGGGCACCACCTACGAGCAGTACTTC. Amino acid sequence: CASSLRGTTYEQYF.

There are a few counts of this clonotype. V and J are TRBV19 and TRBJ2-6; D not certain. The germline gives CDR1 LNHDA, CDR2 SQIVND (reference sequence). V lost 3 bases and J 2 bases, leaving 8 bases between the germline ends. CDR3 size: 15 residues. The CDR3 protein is CASSMGNPGANVLTF. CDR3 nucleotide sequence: TGTGCCAGTAGTATGGGGAATCCTGGGGCCAACGTCCTGACTTTC.

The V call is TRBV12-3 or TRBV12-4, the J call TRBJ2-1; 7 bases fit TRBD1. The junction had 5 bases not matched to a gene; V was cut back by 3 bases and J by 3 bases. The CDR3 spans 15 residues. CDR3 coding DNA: TGTGCCAGCAGTTTTTCAGGACAGGACTACAATGAGCAGTTCTTC. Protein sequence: CASSFSGQDYNEQFF.

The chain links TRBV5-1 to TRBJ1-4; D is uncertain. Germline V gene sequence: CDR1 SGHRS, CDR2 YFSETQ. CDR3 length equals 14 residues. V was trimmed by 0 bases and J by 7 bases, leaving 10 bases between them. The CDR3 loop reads CASSLGDRGEKLFF. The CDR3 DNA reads TGCGCCAGCAGCTTGGGGGATCGTGGTGAAAAACTGTTTTTT. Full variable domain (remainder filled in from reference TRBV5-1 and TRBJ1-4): KAGVTQTPRYLIKTRGQQVTLSCSPISGHRSVSWYQQTPGQGLQFLFEYFSETQRNKGNFPGRFSGRQFSNSRSEMNVSTLELGDSALYLCASSLGDRGEKLFFGSGTQLSVL.

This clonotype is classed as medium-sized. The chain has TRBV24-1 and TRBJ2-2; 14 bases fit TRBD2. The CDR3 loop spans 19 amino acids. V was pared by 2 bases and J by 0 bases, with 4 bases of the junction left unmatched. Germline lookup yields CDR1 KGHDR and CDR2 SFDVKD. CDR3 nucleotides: TGTGCCACCAGTGATTCCGGGACTAGCGGGAGTTCGAACACCGGGGAGCTGTTTTTT. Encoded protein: CATSDSGTSGSSNTGELFF.

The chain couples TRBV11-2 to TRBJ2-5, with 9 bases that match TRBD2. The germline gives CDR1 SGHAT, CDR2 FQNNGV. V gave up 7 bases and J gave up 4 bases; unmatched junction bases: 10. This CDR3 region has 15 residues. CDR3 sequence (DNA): TGTGCCAGCAATCAAATTAGCGGGAGTCTAGAGACCCAGTACTTC. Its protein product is CASNQISGSLETQYF. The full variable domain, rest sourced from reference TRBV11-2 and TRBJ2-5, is EAGVAQSPRYKIIEKRQSVAFWCNPISGHATLYWYQQILGQGPKLLIQFQNNGVVDDSQLPKDRFSAERLKGVDSTLKIQPAKLEDSAVYLCASNQISGSLETQYFGPGTRLLVL.

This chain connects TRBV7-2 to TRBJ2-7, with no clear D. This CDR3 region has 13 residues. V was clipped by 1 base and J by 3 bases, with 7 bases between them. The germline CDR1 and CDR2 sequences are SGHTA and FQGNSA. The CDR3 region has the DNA TGTGCCAGCAGCTTAGGGCAGAACTACGAGCAGTACTTC. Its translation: CASSLGQNYEQYF.

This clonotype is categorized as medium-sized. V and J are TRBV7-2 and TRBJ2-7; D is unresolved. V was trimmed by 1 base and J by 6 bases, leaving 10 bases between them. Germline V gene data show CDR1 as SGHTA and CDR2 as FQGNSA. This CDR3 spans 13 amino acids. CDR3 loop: CASSLVAESEQYF. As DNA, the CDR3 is TGTGCCAGCAGCTTAGTGGCCGAAAGCGAGCAGTACTTC.

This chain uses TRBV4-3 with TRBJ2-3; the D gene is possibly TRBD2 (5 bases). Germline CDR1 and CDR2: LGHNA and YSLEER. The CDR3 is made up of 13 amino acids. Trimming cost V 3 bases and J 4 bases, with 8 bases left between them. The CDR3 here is CASSQELADTQYF. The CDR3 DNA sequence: TGCGCCAGCAGCCAGGAACTAGCAGATACGCAGTATTTT.

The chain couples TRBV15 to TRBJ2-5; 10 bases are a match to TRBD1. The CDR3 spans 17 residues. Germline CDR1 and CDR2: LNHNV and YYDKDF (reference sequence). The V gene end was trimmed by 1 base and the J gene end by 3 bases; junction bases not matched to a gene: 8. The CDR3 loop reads CATSRARLGQGEETQYF. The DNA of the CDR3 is TGTGCCACCAGCAGAGCCCGATTAGGACAGGGGGAAGAGACCCAGTACTTC.

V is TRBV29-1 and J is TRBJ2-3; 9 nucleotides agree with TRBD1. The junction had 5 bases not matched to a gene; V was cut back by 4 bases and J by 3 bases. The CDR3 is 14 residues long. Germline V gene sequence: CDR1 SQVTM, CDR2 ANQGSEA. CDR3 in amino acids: CSVAETGGTDTQYF. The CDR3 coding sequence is TGCAGCGTTGCGGAGACAGGGGGGACAGATACGCAGTATTTT.

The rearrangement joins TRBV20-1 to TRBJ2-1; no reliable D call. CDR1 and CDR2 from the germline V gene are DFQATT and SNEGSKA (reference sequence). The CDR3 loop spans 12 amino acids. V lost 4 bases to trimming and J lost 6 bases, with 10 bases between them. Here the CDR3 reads CSATPDLNEQFF. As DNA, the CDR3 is TGCAGTGCTACCCCTGACCTCAATGAGCAGTTCTTC.

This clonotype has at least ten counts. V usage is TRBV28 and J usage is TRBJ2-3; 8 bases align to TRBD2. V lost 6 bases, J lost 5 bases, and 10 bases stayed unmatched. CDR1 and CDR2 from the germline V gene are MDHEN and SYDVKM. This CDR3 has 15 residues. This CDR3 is CASRVAGSIVDTQYF. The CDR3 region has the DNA TGTGCCAGCAGGGTAGCGGGATCTATCGTAGATACGCAGTATTTT.

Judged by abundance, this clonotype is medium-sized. The CDR3 loop is CSARDRGGALHF. The DNA for the CDR3 is TGCAGTGCTAGAGATCGGGGGGGAGCCCTCCACTTT. V and J are TRBV20-1 and TRBJ1-6; TRBD1 is a possible D gene (5 bases). Germline CDR1 is DFQATT and CDR2 is SNEGSKA (reference sequence). V lost 0 bases and J 14 bases, leaving 11 bases between the germline ends. The CDR3 covers 12 residues.